The T cell receptor (beta chain) under discussion was sequenced for a study of blood T cell repertoires in COVID-19. Trimming took off 0 bases at V and 8 bases at J, with 13 bases between the two ends. Per the germline V gene, CDR1 is MNHEY and CDR2 is SVGAGI. CDR3 length equals 14 residues. Clones were sequenced by immunoSEQ multiplex PCR, and TCRdb holds only the in-frame ones, with some missing. The table records fewer than 200,000 clones, 81% of them present only once. The sequence derives from a middle-aged woman with acute COVID-19. The V gene is TRBV6-5, the J gene TRBJ1-2; the D gene is possibly TRBD1 (5 bases). Sequencing was performed on PBMCs or T cells enriched from blood (not recorded which). CDR3 sequence (DNA): TGTGCCAGCAGTTACTCGCGGGGGATGGGAGGCTACACCTTC. As protein: CASSYSRGMGGYTF.